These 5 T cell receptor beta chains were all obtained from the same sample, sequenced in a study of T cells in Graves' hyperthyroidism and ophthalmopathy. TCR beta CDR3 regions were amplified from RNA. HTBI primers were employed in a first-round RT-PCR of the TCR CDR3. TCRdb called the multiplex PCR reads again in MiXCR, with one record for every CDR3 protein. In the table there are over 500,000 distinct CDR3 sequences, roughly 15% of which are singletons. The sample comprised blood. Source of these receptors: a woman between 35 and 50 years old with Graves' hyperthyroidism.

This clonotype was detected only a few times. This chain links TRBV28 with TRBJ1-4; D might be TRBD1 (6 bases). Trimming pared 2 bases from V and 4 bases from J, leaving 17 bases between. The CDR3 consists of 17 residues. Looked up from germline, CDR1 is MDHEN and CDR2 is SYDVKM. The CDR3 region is CASSLAGGLPLNEKLFF. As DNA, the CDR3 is TGTGCCAGCAGTTTAGCGGGGGGGCTCCCCCTTAATGAAAAACTGTTTTTT.

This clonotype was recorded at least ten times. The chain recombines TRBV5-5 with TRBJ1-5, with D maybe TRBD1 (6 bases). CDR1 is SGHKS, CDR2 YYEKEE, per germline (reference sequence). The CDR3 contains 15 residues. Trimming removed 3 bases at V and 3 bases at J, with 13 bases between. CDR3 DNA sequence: TGTGCCAGCAGCTCCGAGGCAGGGGACAATCAGCCCCAGCATTTT. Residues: CASSSEAGDNQPQHF.

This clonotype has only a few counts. CDR3 nucleotide sequence: TGTGCCAGCAGTGAGGGCCGAATGACCAATCAGCCCCAGCATTTT. It encodes CASSEGRMTNQPQHF. The chain couples TRBV6-1 to TRBJ1-5, with D hard to call. CDR3 size: 15 residues. The germline V gene has CDR1 MNHNS and CDR2 SASEGT. Trimming took 3 bases from V and 3 from J, leaving 12 bases between them.

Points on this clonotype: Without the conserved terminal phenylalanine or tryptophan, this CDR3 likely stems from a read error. The CDR3 sequence: CASSSSTDTQYS. The CDR3 DNA reads TGCGCCAGCAGCAGCAGCACAGATACGCAGTATTCT. The genes are TRBV5-1 and TRBJ2-3, with D unresolved. The V gene's germline CDR1 is SGHRS and CDR2 YFSETQ. The CDR3 loop spans 12 amino acids. The V and J ends lost 4 bases and 0 bases respectively, with 3 bases between them.

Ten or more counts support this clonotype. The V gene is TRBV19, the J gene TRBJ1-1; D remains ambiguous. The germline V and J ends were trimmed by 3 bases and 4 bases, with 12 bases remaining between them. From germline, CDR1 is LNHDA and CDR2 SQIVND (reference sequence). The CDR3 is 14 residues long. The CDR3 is CASSIDGETTEAFF. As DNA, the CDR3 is TGTGCCAGTAGTATCGACGGGGAGACCACTGAAGCTTTCTTT.